Listed here is a single TCR beta chain. No antigen is known for it. With 0 bases removed from V and 5 bases from J, the gap between germline ends came to 13 bases. The CDR3 is 15 amino acids. Germline-derived CDR1 and CDR2 are SGHNT and YYREEE (reference sequence). Naive CD4+ cells had CD25+ Tregs removed. Study outcomes and limitations: Tumor Treg TCRs overlapped most with tumor naive CD4+ cells. Larger-cohort validation covered only one TCR beta V-J rearrangement.

After constant-region reverse-primer amplification, full-length variable regions underwent semi-nested PCR with Nested Universal Primer A. TCRdb called the 5' RACE reads again in MiXCR, with one record for every CDR3 protein. The sample holds roughly 54,000 distinct CDR3 sequences, roughly a sixth seen once. Material: naive CD4+ T cells sorted from blood. Subset here: naive CD4+ T cells, CD4+CD45RA+CD25-. The clonotype comes from a female donor with breast cancer. The rearrangement uses TRBV5-4 and TRBJ2-3; possible D gene TRBD1, 6 bases. The CDR3 loop reads CASSLGASRGDTQYF. CDR3 nucleotides: TGTGCCAGCAGCTTGGGGGCCTCCAGGGGAGATACGCAGTATTTT.